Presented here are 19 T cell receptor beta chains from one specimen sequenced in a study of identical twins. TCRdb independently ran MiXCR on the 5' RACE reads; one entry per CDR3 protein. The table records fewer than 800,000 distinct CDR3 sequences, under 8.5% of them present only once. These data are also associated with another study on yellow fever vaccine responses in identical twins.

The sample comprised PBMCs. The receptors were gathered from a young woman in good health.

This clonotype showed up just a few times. The CDR3 nucleotides are TGTGCCAGCAGTTTACGCTCGACTAGCGGCCAAGAGACCCAGTACTTC. Protein product: CASSLRSTSGQETQYF. V is TRBV12-3 or TRBV12-4 and J is TRBJ2-5; 9 nucleotides line up with TRBD2. V dropped 2 bases and J dropped 1; count of bases not matched to a gene: 5. The CDR3 has 16 residues.

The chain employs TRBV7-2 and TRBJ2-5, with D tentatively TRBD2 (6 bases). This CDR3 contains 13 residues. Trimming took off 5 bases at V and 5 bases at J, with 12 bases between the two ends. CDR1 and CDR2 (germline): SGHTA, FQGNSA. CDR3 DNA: TGTGCCAGCAGCCCTAGCGTCCTGGAGACCCAGTACTTC. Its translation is CASSPSVLETQYF.

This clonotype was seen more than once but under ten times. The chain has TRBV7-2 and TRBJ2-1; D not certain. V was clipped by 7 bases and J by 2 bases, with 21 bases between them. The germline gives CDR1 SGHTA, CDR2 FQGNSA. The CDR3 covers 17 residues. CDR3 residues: CASKQGPVGGTYNEQFF. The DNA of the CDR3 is TGTGCCAGCAAACAAGGGCCAGTAGGTGGGACCTACAATGAGCAGTTCTTC.

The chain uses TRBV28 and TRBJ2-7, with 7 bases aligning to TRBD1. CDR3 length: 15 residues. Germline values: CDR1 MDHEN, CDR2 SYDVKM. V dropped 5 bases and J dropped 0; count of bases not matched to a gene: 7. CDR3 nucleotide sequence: TGTGCCAGCAGTCCCCTCGGGGACAGCTCCTACGAGCAGTACTTC. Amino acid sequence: CASSPLGDSSYEQYF.

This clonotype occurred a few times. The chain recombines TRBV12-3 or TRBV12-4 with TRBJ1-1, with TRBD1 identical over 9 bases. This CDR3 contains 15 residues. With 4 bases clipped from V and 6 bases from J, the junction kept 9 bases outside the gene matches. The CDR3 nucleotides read TGTGCCAGCAGTTATCGACAGGGGGGGCACCCTGAAGCTTTCTTT. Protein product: CASSYRQGGHPEAFF.

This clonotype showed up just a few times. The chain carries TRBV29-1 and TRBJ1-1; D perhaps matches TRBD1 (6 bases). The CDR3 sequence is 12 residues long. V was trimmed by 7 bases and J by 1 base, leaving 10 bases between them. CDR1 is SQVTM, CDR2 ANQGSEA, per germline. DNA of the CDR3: TGCAGCGGCTGGGGACAGAACACTGAAGCTTTCTTT. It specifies CSGWGQNTEAFF.

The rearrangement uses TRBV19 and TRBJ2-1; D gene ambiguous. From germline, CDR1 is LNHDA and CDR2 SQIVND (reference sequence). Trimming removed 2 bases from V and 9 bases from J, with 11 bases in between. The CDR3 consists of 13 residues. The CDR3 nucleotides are TGTGCCAGTAGTATAAATATAGCCGCTGAGCAGTTCTTC. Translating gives CASSINIAAEQFF. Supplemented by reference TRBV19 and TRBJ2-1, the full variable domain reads DGGITQSPKYLFRKEGQNVTLSCEQNLNHDAMYWYRQDPGQGLRLIYYSQIVNDFQKGDIAEGYSVSREKKESFPLTVTSAQKNPTAFYLCASSINIAAEQFFGPGTRLTVL.

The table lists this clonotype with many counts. CDR3 residues: CASSDSTGNTIYF. CDR3 DNA: TGTGCCAGCAGTGACTCCACTGGAAACACCATATATTTT. The chain recombines TRBV12-3 or TRBV12-4 with TRBJ1-3; D not certain. CDR3 length: 13 residues. V was clipped by 5 bases and J by 2 bases, with 7 bases between them.

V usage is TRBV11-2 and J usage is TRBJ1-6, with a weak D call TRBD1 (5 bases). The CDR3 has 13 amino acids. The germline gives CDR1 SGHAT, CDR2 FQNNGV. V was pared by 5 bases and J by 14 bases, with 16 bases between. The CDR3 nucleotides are TGTGCCAGCAGCATGGGACGGCGTAGGTCCCTCCACTTT. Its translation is CASSMGRRRSLHF.

CDR3 nucleotides: TGTGCCAGCAGTTTTCGGACTAGCTCCCGTTTAGAGACCCAGTACTTC. This codes for CASSFRTSSRLETQYF. V and J are TRBV28 and TRBJ2-5; TRBD2 agrees at 8 bases. This CDR3 spans 16 amino acids. After removal of 3 bases from V and 4 bases from J, the junction contained 10 bases not matched to a gene. Germline lookup yields CDR1 MDHEN and CDR2 SYDVKM.

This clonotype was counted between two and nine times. CDR3 DNA sequence: TGTGCCAGCAGCGTGGCGACAGGTTCCGTTCTCAATGAGCAGTTCTTC. It specifies CASSVATGSVLNEQFF. The V gene is TRBV9, the J gene TRBJ2-1, with a weak D call TRBD1 (6 bases). Trimming removed 2 bases at V and 6 bases at J, with 18 bases between. The CDR3 sequence is 16 residues long. CDR1 is SGDLS and CDR2 is YYNGEE in the germline V gene. Full variable domain (remainder filled in from reference TRBV9 and TRBJ2-1): DSGVTQTPKHLITATGQRVTLRCSPRSGDLSVYWYQQSLDQGLQFLIQYYNGEERAKGNILERFSAQQFPDLHSELNLSSLELGDSALYFCASSVATGSVLNEQFFGPGTRLTVL.

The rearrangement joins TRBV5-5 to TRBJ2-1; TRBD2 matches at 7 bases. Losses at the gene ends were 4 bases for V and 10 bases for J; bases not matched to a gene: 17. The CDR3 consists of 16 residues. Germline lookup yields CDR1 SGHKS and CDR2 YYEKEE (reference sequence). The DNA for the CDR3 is TGTGCCAGCAGCCGCACACTAGCGACAGAGTTTGGGGAGCAGTTCTTC. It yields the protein CASSRTLATEFGEQFF.

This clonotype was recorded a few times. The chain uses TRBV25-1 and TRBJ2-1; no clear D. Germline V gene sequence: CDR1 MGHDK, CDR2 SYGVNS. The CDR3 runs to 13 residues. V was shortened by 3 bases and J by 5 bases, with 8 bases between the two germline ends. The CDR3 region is CASSDYNHNEQFF. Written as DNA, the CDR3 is TGTGCCAGCAGTGATTACAACCACAATGAGCAGTTCTTC.

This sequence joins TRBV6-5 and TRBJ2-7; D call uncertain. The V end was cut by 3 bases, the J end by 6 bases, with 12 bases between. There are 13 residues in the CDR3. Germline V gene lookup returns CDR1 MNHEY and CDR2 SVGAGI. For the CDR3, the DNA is TGTGCCAGCAGTTATCACGATACGGGCGAGCAGTACTTC. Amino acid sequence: CASSYHDTGEQYF.

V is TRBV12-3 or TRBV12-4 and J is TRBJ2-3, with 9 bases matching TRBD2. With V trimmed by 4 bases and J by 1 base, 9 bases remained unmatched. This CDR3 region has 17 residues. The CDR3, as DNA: TGTGCCAGCAGTTCGAGGCGGACTAGCGAAGGCACAGATACGCAGTATTTT. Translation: CASSSRRTSEGTDTQYF.

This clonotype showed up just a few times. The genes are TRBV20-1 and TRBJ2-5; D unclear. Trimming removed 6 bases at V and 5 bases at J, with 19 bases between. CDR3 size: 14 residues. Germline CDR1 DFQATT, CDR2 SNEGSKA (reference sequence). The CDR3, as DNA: TGCAGTGCGGAACCTGTGGTGTTAATGGAGACCCAGTACTTC. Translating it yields CSAEPVVLMETQYF.

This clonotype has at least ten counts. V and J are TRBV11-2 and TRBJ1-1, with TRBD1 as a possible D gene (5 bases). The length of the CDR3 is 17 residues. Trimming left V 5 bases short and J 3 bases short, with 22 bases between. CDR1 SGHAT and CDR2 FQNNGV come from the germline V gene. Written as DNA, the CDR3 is TGTGCCAGCAGCCTGGGGCGGGGAGGGAAGGAATACACTGAAGCTTTCTTT. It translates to CASSLGRGGKEYTEAFF. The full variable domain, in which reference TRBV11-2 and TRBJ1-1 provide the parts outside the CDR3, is EAGVAQSPRYKIIEKRQSVAFWCNPISGHATLYWYQQILGQGPKLLIQFQNNGVVDDSQLPKDRFSAERLKGVDSTLKIQPAKLEDSAVYLCASSLGRGGKEYTEAFFGQGTRLTVV.

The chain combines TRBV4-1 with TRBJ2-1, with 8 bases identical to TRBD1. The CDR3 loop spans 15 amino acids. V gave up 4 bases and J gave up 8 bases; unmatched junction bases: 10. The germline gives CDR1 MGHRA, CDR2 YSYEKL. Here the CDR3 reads CASSPPDRVLDEQFF. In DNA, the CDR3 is TGCGCCAGCAGCCCCCCGGACAGGGTTCTCGATGAGCAGTTCTTC.

Here the CDR3 reads CASRSPSGVNTEAFF. CDR3 DNA sequence: TGCGCCAGCAGGTCTCCCTCAGGAGTGAACACTGAAGCTTTCTTT. The rearrangement links TRBV5-1 to TRBJ1-1, with D unresolved. V was pared by 5 bases and J by 0 bases, with 14 bases between. The CDR3 has 15 residues. Germline CDR1 and CDR2: SGHRS and YFSETQ.